The 5 T cell receptor beta chains given below trace back to one sample, sequenced in a study of blood T cells in healthy people across ages. PCR was performed a second time for about 7 to 11 cycles using a sample-barcoded 5' primer and a J-beta primer mix. Each CDR3 protein gets one entry after TCRdb re-called the 5' RACE reads with MiXCR. This table holds 890,000 or so distinct CDR3 sequences, 55% to 65% found once. The sequenced material came from blood. The source of these receptors is a man aged 30 to 45 in good health.

J is TRBJ2-5 and V is TRBV25-1, with a tentative D call TRBD1 (7 bases). This CDR3 region has 16 residues. V lost 3 bases to trimming and J lost 2 bases, with 16 bases between them. Per the germline V gene, CDR1 is MGHDK and CDR2 is SYGVNS. DNA for the CDR3: TGTGCCAGCAGTGAGGGGCAGGGGGGACCACAAGAGACCCAGTACTTC. The encoded protein is CASSEGQGGPQETQYF.

This clonotype came up a few times. The chain combines TRBV12-3 or TRBV12-4 with TRBJ1-5, with 10 bases lining up with TRBD1. This CDR3 is built from 14 residues. Trimming removed 5 bases from V and 5 bases from J; junction bases left unmatched: 3. The CDR3 is CASSKDRGYQPQHF. CDR3 DNA sequence: TGTGCCAGCAGTAAGGACAGGGGGTATCAGCCCCAGCATTTT.

This clonotype appeared a few times. The rearrangement joins TRBV9 to TRBJ2-1, with D tentatively TRBD2 (5 bases). CDR3 length: 15 amino acids. Per the germline V gene, CDR1 is SGDLS and CDR2 is YYNGEE. Trimming took 0 bases from V and 5 from J, leaving 12 bases between them. The CDR3 spells CASSVGSGWNNEQFF. CDR3 nucleotide sequence: TGTGCCAGCAGCGTAGGGTCGGGGTGGAACAATGAGCAGTTCTTC.

This clonotype occurred a few times. The chain joins TRBV29-1 to TRBJ1-2; perhaps TRBD1 as D (6 bases). The CDR3 consists of 12 residues. CDR1 and CDR2 (germline): SQVTM, ANQGSEA. V was pared by 4 bases and J by 3 bases, with 9 bases between. CDR3 sequence: CSVGSGDYGYTF. DNA of the CDR3: TGCAGCGTTGGTTCAGGGGACTATGGCTACACCTTC.

The chain has TRBV9 and TRBJ1-2; TRBD1 matches 7 bases. Trimming removed 4 bases from V and 6 bases from J; junction bases left unmatched: 21. The CDR3 is made up of 18 amino acids. Germline V gene lookup returns CDR1 SGDLS and CDR2 YYNGEE. DNA for the CDR3: TGTGCCAGCAGCCCATTTTCAGAAGGGACAGCTCCACCGGATGGCTACACCTTC. Its protein is CASSPFSEGTAPPDGYTF.